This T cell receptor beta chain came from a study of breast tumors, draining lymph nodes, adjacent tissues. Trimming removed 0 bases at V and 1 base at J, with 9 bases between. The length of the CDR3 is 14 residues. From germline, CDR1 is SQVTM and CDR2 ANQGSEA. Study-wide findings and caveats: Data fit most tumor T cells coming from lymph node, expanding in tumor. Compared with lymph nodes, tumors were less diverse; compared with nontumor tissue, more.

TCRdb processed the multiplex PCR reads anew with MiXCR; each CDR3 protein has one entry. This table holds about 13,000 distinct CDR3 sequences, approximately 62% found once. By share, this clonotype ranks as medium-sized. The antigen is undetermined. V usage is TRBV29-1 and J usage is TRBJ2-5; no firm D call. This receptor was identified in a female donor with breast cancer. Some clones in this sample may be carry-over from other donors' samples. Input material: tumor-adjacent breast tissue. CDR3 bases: TGCAGCGTTGAAGAGGACCCAGTCCAAGAGACCCAGTACTTC. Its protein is CSVEEDPVQETQYF.